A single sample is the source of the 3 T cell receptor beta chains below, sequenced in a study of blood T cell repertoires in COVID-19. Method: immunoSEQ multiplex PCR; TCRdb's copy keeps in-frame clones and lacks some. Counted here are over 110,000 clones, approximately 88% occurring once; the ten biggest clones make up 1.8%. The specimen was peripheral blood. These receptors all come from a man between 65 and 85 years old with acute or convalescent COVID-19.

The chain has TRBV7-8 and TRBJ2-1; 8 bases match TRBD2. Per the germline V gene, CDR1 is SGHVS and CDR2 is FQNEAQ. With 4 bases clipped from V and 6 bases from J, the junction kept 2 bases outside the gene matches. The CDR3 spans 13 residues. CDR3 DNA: TGTGCCAGCAGCTCCGGGGGGGCCAATGAGCAGTTCTTC. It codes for CASSSGGANEQFF.

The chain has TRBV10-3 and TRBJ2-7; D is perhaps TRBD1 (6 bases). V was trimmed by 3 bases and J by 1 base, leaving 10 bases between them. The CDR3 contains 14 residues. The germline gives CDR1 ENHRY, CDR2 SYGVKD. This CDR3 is CAISDRQESYEQYF. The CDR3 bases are TGTGCCATCAGTGACCGACAGGAGTCCTACGAGCAGTACTTC.

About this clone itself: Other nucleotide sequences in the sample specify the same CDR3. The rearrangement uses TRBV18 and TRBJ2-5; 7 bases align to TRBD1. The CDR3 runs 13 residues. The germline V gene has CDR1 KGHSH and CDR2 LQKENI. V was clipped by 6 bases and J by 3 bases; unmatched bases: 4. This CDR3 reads CASSLGQKETQYF. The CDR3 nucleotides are TGTGCCAGCTCGCTGGGACAGAAAGAGACCCAGTACTTC.